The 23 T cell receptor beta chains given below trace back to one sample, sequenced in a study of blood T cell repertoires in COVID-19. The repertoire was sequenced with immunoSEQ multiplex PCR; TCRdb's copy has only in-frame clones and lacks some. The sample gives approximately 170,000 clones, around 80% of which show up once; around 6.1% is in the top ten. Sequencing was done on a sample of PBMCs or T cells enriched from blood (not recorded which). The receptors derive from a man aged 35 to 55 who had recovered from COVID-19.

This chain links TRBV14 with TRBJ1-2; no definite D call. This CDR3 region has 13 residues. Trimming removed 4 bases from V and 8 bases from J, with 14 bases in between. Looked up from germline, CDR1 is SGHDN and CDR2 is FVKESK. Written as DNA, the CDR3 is TGTGCCAGCAGCCCTTTGGGCCAAGGAGGCTACACCTTC. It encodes CASSPLGQGGYTF.

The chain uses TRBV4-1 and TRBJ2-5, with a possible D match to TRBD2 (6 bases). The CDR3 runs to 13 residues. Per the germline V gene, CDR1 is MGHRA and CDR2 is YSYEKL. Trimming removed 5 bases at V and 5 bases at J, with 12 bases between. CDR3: CASSLQAGETQYF. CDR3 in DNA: TGCGCCAGCAGCTTACAGGCGGGGGAGACCCAGTACTTC.

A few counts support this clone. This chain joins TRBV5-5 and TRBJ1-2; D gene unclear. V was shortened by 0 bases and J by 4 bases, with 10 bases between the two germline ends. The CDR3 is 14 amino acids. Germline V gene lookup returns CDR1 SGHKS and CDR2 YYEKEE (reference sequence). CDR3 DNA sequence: TGTGCCAGCAGCTTGGGGGCGGAGGGCTATGGCTACACCTTC. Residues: CASSLGAEGYGYTF.

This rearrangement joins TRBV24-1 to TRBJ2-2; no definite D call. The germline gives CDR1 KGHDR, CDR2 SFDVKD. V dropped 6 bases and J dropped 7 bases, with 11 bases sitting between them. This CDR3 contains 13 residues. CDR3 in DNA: TGTGCCACCAGTCAGCTAGTAAACGGGGAGCTGTTTTTT. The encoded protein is CATSQLVNGELFF.

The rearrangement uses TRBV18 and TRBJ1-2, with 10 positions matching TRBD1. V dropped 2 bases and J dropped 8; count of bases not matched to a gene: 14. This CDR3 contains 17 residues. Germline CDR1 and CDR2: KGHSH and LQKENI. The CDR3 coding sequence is TGTGCCAGCTCACCAAGGGACAGGGGCGGCCCGGGATTAGGCTACACCTTC. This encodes CASSPRDRGGPGLGYTF.

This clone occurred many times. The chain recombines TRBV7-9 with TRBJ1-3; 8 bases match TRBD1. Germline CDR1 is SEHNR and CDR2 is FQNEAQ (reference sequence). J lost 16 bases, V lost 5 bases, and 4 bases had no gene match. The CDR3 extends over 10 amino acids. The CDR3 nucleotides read TGTGCCAGCAGCCCCGGGACAGGTTATTTT. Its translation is CASSPGTGYF.

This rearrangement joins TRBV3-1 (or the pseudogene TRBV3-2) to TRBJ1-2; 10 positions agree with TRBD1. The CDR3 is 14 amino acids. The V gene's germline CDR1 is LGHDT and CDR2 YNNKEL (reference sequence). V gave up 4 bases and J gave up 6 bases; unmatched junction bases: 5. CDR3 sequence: CASSRSGQGNGYTF. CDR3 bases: TGTGCCAGCAGCCGATCGGGACAGGGGAATGGCTACACCTTC.

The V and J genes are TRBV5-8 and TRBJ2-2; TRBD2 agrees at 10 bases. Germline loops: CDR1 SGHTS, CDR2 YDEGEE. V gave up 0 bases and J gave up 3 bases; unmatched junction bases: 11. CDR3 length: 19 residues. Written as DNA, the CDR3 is TGTGCCAGCAGCTTGGGTGGTGAACTAGCGGGGTCATACACCGGGGAGCTGTTTTTT. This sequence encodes CASSLGGELAGSYTGELFF.

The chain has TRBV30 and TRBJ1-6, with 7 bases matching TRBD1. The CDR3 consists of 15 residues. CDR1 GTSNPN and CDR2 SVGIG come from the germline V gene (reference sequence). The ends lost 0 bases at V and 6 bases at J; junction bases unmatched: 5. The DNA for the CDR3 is TGTGCCTGGAGTGTTGACGACAGGGTTAATTCACCCCTCCACTTT. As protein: CAWSVDDRVNSPLHF. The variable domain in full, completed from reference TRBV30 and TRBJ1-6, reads SQTIHQWPATLVQPVGSPLSLECTVEGTSNPNLYWYRQAAGRGLQLLFYSVGIGQISSEVPQNLSASRPQDRQFILSSKKLLLSDSGFYLCAWSVDDRVNSPLHFGNGTRLTVT.

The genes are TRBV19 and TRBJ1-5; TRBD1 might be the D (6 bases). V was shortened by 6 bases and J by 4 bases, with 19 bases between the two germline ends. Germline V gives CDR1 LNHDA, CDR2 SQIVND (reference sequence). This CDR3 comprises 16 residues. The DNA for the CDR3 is TGTGCCAGTAGATTTCTAAGCGGGGGGCCAAATCAGCCCCAGCATTTT. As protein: CASRFLSGGPNQPQHF.

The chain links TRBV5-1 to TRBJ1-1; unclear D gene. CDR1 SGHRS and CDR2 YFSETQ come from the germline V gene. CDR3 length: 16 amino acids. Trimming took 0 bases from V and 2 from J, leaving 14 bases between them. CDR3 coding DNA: TGCGCCAGCAGCTTGGGAAGTCGGGGAACTAACACTGAAGCTTTCTTT. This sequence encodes CASSLGSRGTNTEAFF. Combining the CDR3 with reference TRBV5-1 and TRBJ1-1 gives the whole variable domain KAGVTQTPRYLIKTRGQQVTLSCSPISGHRSVSWYQQTPGQGLQFLFEYFSETQRNKGNFPGRFSGRQFSNSRSEMNVSTLELGDSALYLCASSLGSRGTNTEAFFGQGTRLTVV.

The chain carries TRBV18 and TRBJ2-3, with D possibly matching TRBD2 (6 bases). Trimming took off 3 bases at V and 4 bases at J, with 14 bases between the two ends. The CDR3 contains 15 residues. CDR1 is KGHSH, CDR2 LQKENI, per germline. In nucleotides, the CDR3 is TGTGCCAGCTCACCGGGACTCCATGCGCCAGATACGCAGTATTTT. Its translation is CASSPGLHAPDTQYF.

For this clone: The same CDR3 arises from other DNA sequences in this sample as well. CDR3 nucleotide sequence: TGTGCCTGGAGTGTACAGTCTAATCAGCCCCAGCATTTT. Translated, it gives CAWSVQSNQPQHF. This chain joins TRBV30 and TRBJ1-5, with D unresolved. Trimming cost V 0 bases and J 4 bases, with 7 bases left between them. Germline V gene lookup returns CDR1 GTSNPN and CDR2 SVGIG (reference sequence). This CDR3 is built from 13 residues.

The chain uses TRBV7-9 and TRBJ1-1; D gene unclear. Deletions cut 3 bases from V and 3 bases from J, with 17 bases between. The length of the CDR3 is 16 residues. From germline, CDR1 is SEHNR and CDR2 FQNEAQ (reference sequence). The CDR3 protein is CASSFPPGPLDTEAFF. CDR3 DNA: TGTGCCAGCAGCTTCCCCCCGGGTCCCCTCGACACTGAAGCTTTCTTT.

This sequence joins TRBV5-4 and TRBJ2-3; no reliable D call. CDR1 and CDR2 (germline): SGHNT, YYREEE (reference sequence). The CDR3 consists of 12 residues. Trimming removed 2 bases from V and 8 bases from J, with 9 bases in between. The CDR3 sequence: CASSFGSGTQYF. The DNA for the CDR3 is TGTGCCAGCAGCTTTGGGTCGGGTACGCAGTATTTT.

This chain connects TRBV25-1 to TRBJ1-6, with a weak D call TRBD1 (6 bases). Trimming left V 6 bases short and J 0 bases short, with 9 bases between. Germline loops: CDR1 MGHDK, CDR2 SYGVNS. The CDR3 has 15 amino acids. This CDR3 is CASRDRSSYNSPLHF. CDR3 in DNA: TGTGCCAGCAGAGACAGGAGCTCCTATAATTCACCCCTCCACTTT.

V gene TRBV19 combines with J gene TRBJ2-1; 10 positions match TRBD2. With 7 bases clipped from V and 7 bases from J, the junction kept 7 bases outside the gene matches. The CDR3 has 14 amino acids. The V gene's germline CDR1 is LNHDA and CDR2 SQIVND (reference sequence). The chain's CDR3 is CASIAGGGFNEQFF. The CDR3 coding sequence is TGTGCCAGTATAGCGGGGGGCGGGTTTAATGAGCAGTTCTTC. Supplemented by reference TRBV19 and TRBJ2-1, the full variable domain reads DGGITQSPKYLFRKEGQNVTLSCEQNLNHDAMYWYRQDPGQGLRLIYYSQIVNDFQKGDIAEGYSVSREKKESFPLTVTSAQKNPTAFYLCASIAGGGFNEQFFGPGTRLTVL.

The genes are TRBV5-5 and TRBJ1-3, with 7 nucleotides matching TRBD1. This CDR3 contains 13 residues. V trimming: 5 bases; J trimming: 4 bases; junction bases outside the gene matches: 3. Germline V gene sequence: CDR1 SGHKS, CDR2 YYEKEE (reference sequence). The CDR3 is CASSATGGNTIYF. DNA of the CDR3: TGTGCCAGCAGTGCGACAGGGGGAAACACCATATATTTT.

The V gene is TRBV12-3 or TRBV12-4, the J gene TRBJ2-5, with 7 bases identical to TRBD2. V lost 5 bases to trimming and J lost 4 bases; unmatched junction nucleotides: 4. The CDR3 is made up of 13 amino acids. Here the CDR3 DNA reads TGTGCCAGCAGTCCTTGGGGGGGAGAGACCCAGTACTTC. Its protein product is CASSPWGGETQYF.

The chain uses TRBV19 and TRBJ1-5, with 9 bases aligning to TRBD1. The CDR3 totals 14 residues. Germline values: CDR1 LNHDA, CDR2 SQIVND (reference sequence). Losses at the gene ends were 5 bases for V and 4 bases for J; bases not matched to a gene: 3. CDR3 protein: CASSPGQGNQPQHF. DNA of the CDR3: TGTGCCAGTAGTCCCGGACAGGGGAATCAGCCCCAGCATTTT.

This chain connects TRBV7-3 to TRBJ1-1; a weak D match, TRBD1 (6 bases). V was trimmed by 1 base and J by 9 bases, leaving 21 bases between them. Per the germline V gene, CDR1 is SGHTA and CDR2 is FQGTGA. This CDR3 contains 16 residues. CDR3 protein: CASSLSGMTQGGKAFF. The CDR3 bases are TGTGCCAGCAGCTTAAGCGGTATGACACAAGGGGGAAAAGCTTTCTTT.

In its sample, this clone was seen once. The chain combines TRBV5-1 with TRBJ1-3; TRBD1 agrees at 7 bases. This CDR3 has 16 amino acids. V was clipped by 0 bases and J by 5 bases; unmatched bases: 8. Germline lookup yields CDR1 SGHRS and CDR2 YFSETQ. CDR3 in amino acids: CASSLDGRGIRNTIYF. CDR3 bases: TGCGCCAGCAGCTTGGATGGCAGGGGGATTCGAAACACCATATATTTT.

CDR3 protein: CASSTPRDRGQDTQYF. DNA for the CDR3: TGTGCCAGCAGCACGCCCCGGGACAGGGGGCAGGATACGCAGTATTTT. The chain combines TRBV5-4 with TRBJ2-3, with 12 bases that match TRBD1. Germline CDR1 SGHNT, CDR2 YYREEE (reference sequence). The V gene end was trimmed by 4 bases and the J gene end by 6 bases; junction bases not matched to a gene: 9. The CDR3 has 16 amino acids.